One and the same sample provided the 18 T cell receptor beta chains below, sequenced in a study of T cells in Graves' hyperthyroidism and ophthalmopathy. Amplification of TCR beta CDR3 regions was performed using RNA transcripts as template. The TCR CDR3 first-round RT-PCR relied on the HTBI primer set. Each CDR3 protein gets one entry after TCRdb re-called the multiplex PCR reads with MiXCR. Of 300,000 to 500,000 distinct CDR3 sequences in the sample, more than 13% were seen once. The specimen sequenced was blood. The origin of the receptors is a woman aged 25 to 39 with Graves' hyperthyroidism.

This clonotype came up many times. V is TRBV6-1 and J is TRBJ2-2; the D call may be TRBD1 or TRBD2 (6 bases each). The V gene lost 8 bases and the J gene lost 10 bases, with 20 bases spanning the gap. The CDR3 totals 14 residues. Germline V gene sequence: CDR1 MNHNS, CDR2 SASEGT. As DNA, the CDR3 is TGTGCCAGCCTCCGGGCGGAGGGGGTGGAGGAGCTGTTTTTT. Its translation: CASLRAEGVEELFF.

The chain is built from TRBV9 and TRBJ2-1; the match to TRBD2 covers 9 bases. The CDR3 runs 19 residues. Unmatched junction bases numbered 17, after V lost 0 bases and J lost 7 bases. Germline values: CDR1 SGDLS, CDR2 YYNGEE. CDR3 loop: CASSVALQLAGGFVNEQFF. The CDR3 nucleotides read TGTGCCAGCAGCGTAGCCCTCCAGTTGGCGGGAGGGTTTGTGAATGAGCAGTTCTTC.

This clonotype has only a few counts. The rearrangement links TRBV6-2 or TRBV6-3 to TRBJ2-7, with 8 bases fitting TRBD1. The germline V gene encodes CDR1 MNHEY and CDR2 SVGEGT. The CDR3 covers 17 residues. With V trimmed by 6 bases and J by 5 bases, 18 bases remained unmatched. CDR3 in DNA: TGTGCCAGCAGATTCTCGCGACAGGGGCCCAGGAAGGACGAGCAGTACTTC. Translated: CASRFSRQGPRKDEQYF.

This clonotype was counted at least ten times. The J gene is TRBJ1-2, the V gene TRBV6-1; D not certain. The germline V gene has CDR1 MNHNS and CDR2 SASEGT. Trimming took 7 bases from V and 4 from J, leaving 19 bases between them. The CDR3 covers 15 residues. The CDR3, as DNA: TGTGCCAGCACTCGTCCCCCCCCCGGCGCCTATGGCTACACCTTC. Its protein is CASTRPPPGAYGYTF.

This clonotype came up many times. The CDR3 coding sequence is TGCGCCAGCGGCACAGGGGACACAGATACGCAGTATTTT. Amino acids: CASGTGDTDTQYF. This rearrangement joins TRBV5-1 to TRBJ2-3; 7 nucleotides align to TRBD1. Trimming at V came to 7 bases and at J to 2 bases, leaving 4 bases not matched to a gene. The CDR3 has 13 residues. From germline, CDR1 is SGHRS and CDR2 YFSETQ.

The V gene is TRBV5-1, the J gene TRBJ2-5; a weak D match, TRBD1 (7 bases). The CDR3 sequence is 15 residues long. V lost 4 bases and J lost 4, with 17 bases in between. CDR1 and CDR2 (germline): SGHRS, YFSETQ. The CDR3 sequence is CASSPGDRTLETQYF. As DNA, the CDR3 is TGCGCCAGCAGCCCGGGGGACAGAACATTAGAGACCCAGTACTTC.

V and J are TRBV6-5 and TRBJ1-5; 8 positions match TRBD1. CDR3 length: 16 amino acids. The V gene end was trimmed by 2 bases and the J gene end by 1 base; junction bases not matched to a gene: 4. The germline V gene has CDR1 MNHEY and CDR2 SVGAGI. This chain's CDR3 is CASSYPGGRSNQPQHF. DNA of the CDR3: TGTGCCAGCAGTTACCCAGGGGGCCGAAGCAATCAGCCCCAGCATTTT.

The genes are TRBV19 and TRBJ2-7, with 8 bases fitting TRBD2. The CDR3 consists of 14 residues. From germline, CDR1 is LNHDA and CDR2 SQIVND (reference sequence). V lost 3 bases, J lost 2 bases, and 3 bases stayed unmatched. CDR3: CASSMAGGPYEQYF. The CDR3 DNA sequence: TGTGCCAGTAGTATGGCGGGAGGTCCCTACGAGCAGTACTTC.

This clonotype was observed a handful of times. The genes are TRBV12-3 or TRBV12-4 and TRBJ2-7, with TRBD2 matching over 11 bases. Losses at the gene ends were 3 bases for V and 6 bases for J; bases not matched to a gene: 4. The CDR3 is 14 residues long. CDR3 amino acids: CASSLDLAGGEQYF. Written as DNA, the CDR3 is TGTGCCAGCAGTTTGGATCTAGCGGGAGGCGAGCAGTACTTC.

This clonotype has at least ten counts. As DNA, the CDR3 is TGCAGTGCCGAGTTTGGGGACGACGAGCAGTACTTC. It yields the protein CSAEFGDDEQYF. The J gene is TRBJ2-7, the V gene TRBV20-1; D may correspond to TRBD1 or TRBD2 (5 bases each). This CDR3 has 12 amino acids. Germline CDR1 DFQATT, CDR2 SNEGSKA (reference sequence). Trimming stripped 6 bases from V and 5 bases from J, with 14 bases between.

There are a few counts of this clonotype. This CDR3 reads CAWSVQREGEQYF. CDR3 in DNA: TGTGCCTGGAGTGTACAGCGGGAGGGAGAGCAGTACTTC. The chain joins TRBV30 to TRBJ2-7; TRBD2 agrees at 10 bases. The V gene end was trimmed by 0 bases and the J gene end by 7 bases; junction bases not matched to a gene: 3. The CDR3 has 13 amino acids. Germline V gives CDR1 GTSNPN, CDR2 SVGIG (reference sequence).

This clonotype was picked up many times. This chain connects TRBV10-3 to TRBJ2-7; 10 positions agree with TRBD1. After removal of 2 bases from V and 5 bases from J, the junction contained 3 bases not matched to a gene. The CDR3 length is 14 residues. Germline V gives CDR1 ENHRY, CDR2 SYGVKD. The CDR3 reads CAISEDRGRDEQYF. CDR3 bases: TGTGCCATCAGTGAGGACAGGGGGCGAGACGAGCAGTACTTC.

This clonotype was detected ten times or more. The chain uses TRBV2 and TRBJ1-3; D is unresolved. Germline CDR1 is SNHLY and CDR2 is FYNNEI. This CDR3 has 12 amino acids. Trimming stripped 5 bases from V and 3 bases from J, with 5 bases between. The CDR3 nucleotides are TGTGCCAGCAGTAGAAGTGGAAACACCATATATTTT. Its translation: CASSRSGNTIYF.

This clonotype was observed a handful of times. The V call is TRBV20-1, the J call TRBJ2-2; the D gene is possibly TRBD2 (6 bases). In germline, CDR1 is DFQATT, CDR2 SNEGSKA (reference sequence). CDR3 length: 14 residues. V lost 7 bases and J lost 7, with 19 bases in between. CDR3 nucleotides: TGCAGTGTGGGCGCCGGGCAGGGAGGCGGGGAGCTGTTTTTT. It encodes CSVGAGQGGGELFF.

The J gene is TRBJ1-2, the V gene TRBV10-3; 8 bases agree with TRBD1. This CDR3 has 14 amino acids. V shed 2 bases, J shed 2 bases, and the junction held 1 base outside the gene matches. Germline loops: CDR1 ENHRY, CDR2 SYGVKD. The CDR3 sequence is CAISEDRGNYGYTF. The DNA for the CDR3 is TGTGCCATCAGTGAGGACAGGGGAAACTATGGCTACACCTTC.

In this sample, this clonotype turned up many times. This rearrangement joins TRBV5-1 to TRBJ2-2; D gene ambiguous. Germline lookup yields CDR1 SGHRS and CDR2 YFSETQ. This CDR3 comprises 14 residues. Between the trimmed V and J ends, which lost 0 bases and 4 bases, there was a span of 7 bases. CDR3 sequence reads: CASSLEGGTGELFF. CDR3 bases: TGCGCCAGCAGCTTGGAAGGCGGCACCGGGGAGCTGTTTTTT.

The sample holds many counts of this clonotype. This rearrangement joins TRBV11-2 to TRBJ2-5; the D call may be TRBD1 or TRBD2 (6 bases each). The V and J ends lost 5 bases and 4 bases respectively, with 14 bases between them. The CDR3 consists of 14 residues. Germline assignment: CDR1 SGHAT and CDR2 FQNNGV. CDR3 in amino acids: CASSLSGGRETQYF. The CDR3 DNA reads TGTGCCAGCAGCCTCAGTGGGGGGCGAGAGACCCAGTACTTC. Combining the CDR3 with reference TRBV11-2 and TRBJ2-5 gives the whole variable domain EAGVAQSPRYKIIEKRQSVAFWCNPISGHATLYWYQQILGQGPKLLIQFQNNGVVDDSQLPKDRFSAERLKGVDSTLKIQPAKLEDSAVYLCASSLSGGRETQYFGPGTRLLVL.

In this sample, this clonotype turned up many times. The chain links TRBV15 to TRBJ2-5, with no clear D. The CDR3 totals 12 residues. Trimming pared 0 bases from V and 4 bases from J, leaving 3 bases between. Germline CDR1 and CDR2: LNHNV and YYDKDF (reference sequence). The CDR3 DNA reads TGTGCCACCAGCAGAGATACAGAGACCCAGTACTTC. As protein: CATSRDTETQYF.